This TCR beta chain was documented in a study of blood T cell repertoires in COVID-19. The overall study: Sample material is recorded as cDNA or gDNA derived from T cells, B-cell-depleted T cells, or PBMCs.

In the original analysis: Estimates of nucleated cell counts were drawn from the amplification of reference gene primers. The method was immunoSEQ multiplex PCR; TCRdb's version includes in-frame clones alone and lacks a portion of them. That table gives V, J and clone size, and the DNA gave D and trimming. The sample records 250,000 to 300,000 clones, roughly 89% being singletons. Trimming cost V 3 bases and J 6 bases; bases outside gene matches: 11. This CDR3 region has 16 residues. Germline CDR1 and CDR2: SGHRS and YFSETQ. Adults between about 18 and 89 years of age took part from under 25 US areas. Two negative PCRs, clearance, or symptom resolution were required of recovered Cohort 3 donors.

The sequence was collected from a woman in her thirties or forties who had recovered from COVID-19. The gene calls are TRBV5-1 and TRBJ1-2, with 10 bases lining up with TRBD1. Sequencing was done on a sample of PBMCs or T cells enriched from blood (not recorded which). CDR3 coding DNA: TGCGCCAGCAGCTCAAACCCTAATGGACAGGGGGATGGCTACACCTTC. Translated: CASSSNPNGQGDGYTF.